These T cell receptor beta chains were read from a single sample in a study of control samples from healthy donors and cancer patients. Produced via immunoSEQ multiplex PCR; TCRdb's table is partial and in-frame only. Of approximately 180,000 clones in the sample, more than 90% are singletons; the top ten hold 2%. The sample comprised blood. The receptors here all came from a woman aged 40 to 50 in good health. Both conserved end residues are part of each CDR3. A D gene is named only where the DNA matches it firmly.

CDR3nt: TGTGCCAGCAGTTACAGCGGATCCACAGAGGGGGCAGGAGGCTACACCTTC
CDR3aa: CASSYSGSTEGAGGYTF
v_gene: TRBV6-7
d_gene: TRBD1
j_gene: TRBJ1-2

CDR3nt: TGTGCCAGCAGTTTTGTTAGCCAAGTCGCTTTCTTT
CDR3aa: CASSFVSQVAFF
v_gene: TRBV12-3/TRBV12-4
d_gene: .
j_gene: TRBJ1-1

CDR3nt: TGTGCCAGCAGTCGGACAGGGGGAGGCAAAAACATTCAGTACTTC
CDR3aa: CASSRTGGGKNIQYF
v_gene: TRBV6-5
d_gene: TRBD1
j_gene: TRBJ2-4

CDR3nt: TGTGCCAGCAGTTACTCGATTTTGGGGGACAGCCGTTACACTGAAGCTTTCTTT
CDR3aa: CASSYSILGDSRYTEAFF
v_gene: TRBV6-2/TRBV6-3
d_gene: TRBD1
j_gene: TRBJ1-1

CDR3nt: TGCGCCAGGGAGAACATAGTGGTGGGGGCGCAGGAGCAGTACTTC
CDR3aa: CARENIVVGAQEQYF
v_gene: TRBV5-1
d_gene: .
j_gene: TRBJ2-7

CDR3nt: TGTGCCAGCAGTTTTTTACAGGGGGTTCGCTACACCTTC
CDR3aa: CASSFLQGVRYTF
v_gene: TRBV12-3/TRBV12-4
d_gene: TRBD1
j_gene: TRBJ1-2

CDR3nt: TGTGCCAGCAGCCCCTACAGGGTTTTAGAGACCCAGTACTTC
CDR3aa: CASSPYRVLETQYF
v_gene: TRBV3-1/TRBV3-2
d_gene: .
j_gene: TRBJ2-5

CDR3nt: TGTGCCAGCAGCTTAGGTTCGCAGGACAATCAGCCCCAGCATTTT
CDR3aa: CASSLGSQDNQPQHF
v_gene: TRBV7-2
d_gene: .
j_gene: TRBJ1-5

CDR3nt: TGTGCCAGCAGCAGGGTGAACACTGAAGCTTTCTTT
CDR3aa: CASSRVNTEAFF
v_gene: TRBV9
d_gene: .
j_gene: TRBJ1-1

CDR3nt: TGTGCCAGCAGTGAAGCGGGGGCAGGGTACGAGCAGTACTTC
CDR3aa: CASSEAGAGYEQYF
v_gene: TRBV2
d_gene: .
j_gene: TRBJ2-7

CDR3nt: TGCGCCAGCAGCCGAGGGTGGGGGGTTAATGAAAAACTGTTTTTT
CDR3aa: CASSRGWGVNEKLFF
v_gene: TRBV4-1
d_gene: .
j_gene: TRBJ1-4

CDR3nt: TGTGCCAGTAGTCGGGGCGGCACGCCCTATGGCTACACCTTC
CDR3aa: CASSRGGTPYGYTF
v_gene: TRBV19
d_gene: .
j_gene: TRBJ1-2

CDR3nt: TGTGCCAGCTCTCAGGCGAACACTGAAGCTTTCTTT
CDR3aa: CASSQANTEAFF
v_gene: TRBV6-5
d_gene: .
j_gene: TRBJ1-1

CDR3nt: TGTGCCAGCAGTCATCCGGGGGAAGAGCAGTACTTC
CDR3aa: CASSHPGEEQYF
v_gene: TRBV27
d_gene: .
j_gene: TRBJ2-7

CDR3nt: TGTGCCAGCAGTGAACGGACAGAAGGGTGGGGGCCCAAAAACATTCAGTACTTC
CDR3aa: CASSERTEGWGPKNIQYF
v_gene: TRBV6-1
d_gene: .
j_gene: TRBJ2-4

CDR3nt: TGTGCCAGCAGTTTATTGGGGGGCCATGGCTACACCTTC
CDR3aa: CASSLLGGHGYTF
v_gene: TRBV27
d_gene: .
j_gene: TRBJ1-2

CDR3nt: TGTGCCAGCAGTTACAGGCCAGTCTATGGCTACACCTTC
CDR3aa: CASSYRPVYGYTF
v_gene: TRBV6-5
d_gene: .
j_gene: TRBJ1-2